This T cell receptor (beta chain) was documented in a study of OX40 agonist ivuxolimab in advanced cancers. Background on the study: An anti-OX40 (CD134) antibody with agonistic activity, ivuxolimab, was administered to patients. General observations from the study: Averaging showed that CD8+ T cells had more expanded clones than CD4+ did.

A word on this clone: Its antigen remains unidentified.

Autoimmune disease history or systemic immunosuppression was exclusionary. Generated by immunoSEQ multiplex PCR, the TCRdb table keeps only in-frame clones and is missing some. The table records tens of thousands of clones, about 89% of them present only once. The CDR3 covers 15 residues. V shed 6 bases and J shed 8 bases, with 19 bases lying between them. Germline V gene sequence: CDR1 MNHEY, CDR2 SVGAGI. The gene calls are TRBV6-5 and TRBJ1-4; maybe TRBD1 (6 bases). Sequenced here: CD4+ or CD8+ T cells sorted from blood, sampled in a trial of the OX40 agonist ivuxolimab. This sequence was found in an adult with an advanced solid tumor such as melanoma, head and neck, liver or kidney cancer. CDR3 protein: CASSPGQPGGEKLFF. CDR3 in DNA: TGTGCCAGCAGCCCCGGACAGCCTGGTGGCGAAAAACTGTTTTTT.